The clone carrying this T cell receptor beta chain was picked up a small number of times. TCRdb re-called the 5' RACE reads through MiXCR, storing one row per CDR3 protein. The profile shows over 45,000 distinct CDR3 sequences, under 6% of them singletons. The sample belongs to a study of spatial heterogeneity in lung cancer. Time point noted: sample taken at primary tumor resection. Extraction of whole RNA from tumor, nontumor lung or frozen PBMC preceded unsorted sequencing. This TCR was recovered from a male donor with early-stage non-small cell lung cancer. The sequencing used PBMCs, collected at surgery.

The CDR3 sequence: CASIGTSGSHEQFF. The DNA for the CDR3 is TGTGCCAGCATCGGGACTAGCGGGTCTCACGAGCAGTTCTTC. This chain connects TRBV7-9 to TRBJ2-1; 12 positions match TRBD2. Germline V gives CDR1 SEHNR, CDR2 FQNEAQ (reference sequence). There are 14 residues in the CDR3. V lost 7 bases to trimming and J lost 10 bases; unmatched junction nucleotides: 8.